Listed here are 26 T cell receptor beta chains from one sample, sequenced in a study of blood T cells in healthy people across ages. The authors ran a second PCR of roughly 6 to 12 cycles using a sample-barcoded 5' primer and a J-beta primer mix. Via MiXCR, TCRdb re-called the 5' RACE reads, giving one row per CDR3 protein. The sample carries fewer than 800,000 distinct CDR3 sequences, about 30% recorded once. Sequenced sample: blood. These receptors were collected from an elderly woman in good health.

The V call is TRBV12-3 or TRBV12-4, the J call TRBJ2-3; a weak D match, TRBD2 (5 bases). The CDR3 covers 13 residues. V was shortened by 10 bases and J by 4 bases, with 15 bases between the two germline ends. CDR3 loop: CATKRGKADTQYF. The DNA for the CDR3 is TGTGCCACTAAGAGAGGGAAAGCAGATACGCAGTATTTT.

This clonotype was found a few times. This rearrangement joins TRBV5-5 to TRBJ2-4; the D gene is possibly TRBD1 (5 bases). The J call may be faulty, since TRBJ2-7 better matches the DNA end. CDR3 length: 13 residues. Germline CDR1 reads SGHKS; CDR2 reads YYEKEE (reference sequence). The CDR3 coding sequence is TGTGCCAGCACCCGACAGACGGGCAACGAGCAGTACTTC. Residues: CASTRQTGNEQYF.

Remarks on this clonotype: Given a much more abundant clone one base away, this may be a read error. This chain links TRBV5-6 with TRBJ2-7, with 9 positions matching TRBD1. The CDR3 runs 16 residues. Germline V gene sequence: CDR1 SGHDT, CDR2 YYEEEE. CDR3 region: CASSLRRTGAGYERYF. The DNA of the CDR3 is TGTGCCAGCAGTCTCCGCAGGACAGGGGCGGGCTACGAGCGGTACTTC.

This chain links TRBV12-3 or TRBV12-4 with TRBJ1-2, with TRBD1 identical over 8 bases. After removal of 3 bases from V and 4 bases from J, the junction contained 4 bases not matched to a gene. CDR3 length: 14 residues. The DNA for the CDR3 is TGTGCCAGCAGTTTTACCGGGACAGGCTATGGCTACACCTTC. Translation: CASSFTGTGYGYTF.

This clonotype was seen more than once but under ten times. CDR3 in amino acids: CAIRERRGNQPQHF. CDR3 DNA: TGTGCCATCAGGGAGAGAAGGGGGAATCAGCCCCAGCATTTT. This sequence joins TRBV10-3 and TRBJ1-5; possibly TRBD1 for D (6 bases). Germline V CDR1 and CDR2: ENHRY, SYGVKD. This CDR3 contains 14 residues. V was cut by 6 bases and J by 4 bases, with 13 bases left in between.

The J gene is TRBJ1-2, the V gene TRBV5-1; perhaps TRBD1 as D (6 bases). V dropped 2 bases and J dropped 3 bases, with 14 bases sitting between them. CDR3 length: 15 residues. Germline V gene data show CDR1 as SGHRS and CDR2 as YFSETQ. For the CDR3, the DNA is TGCGCCAGCAGCTTTAGACAGGTCCTCTACTATGGCTACACCTTC. It yields the protein CASSFRQVLYYGYTF.

This clonotype was recorded many times. J is TRBJ1-5 and V is TRBV7-2; D is undetermined. The CDR3 is made up of 14 amino acids. Germline loops: CDR1 SGHTA, CDR2 FQGNSA. The ends were cut back, 6 bases at V and 0 bases at J, with 9 bases in the middle. CDR3 DNA: TGTGCCAGCAGAGGAGATTATAGCAATCAGCCCCAGCATTTT. Translating gives CASRGDYSNQPQHF.

This clonotype was seen once. The chain links TRBV30 to TRBJ2-1, with D unresolved. The CDR3 sequence is 13 residues long. CDR1 is GTSNPN and CDR2 is SVGIG in the germline V gene (reference sequence). V was clipped by 0 bases and J by 4 bases, with 7 bases between them. CDR3 sequence (DNA): TGTGCCTGGAGTGTTACCGGATACAATGAGCAGTTCTTC. Protein: CAWSVTGYNEQFF.

This chain connects TRBV7-8 to TRBJ2-6, with D tentatively TRBD1 (5 bases). The CDR3 totals 15 residues. Germline loops: CDR1 SGHVS, CDR2 FQNEAQ. Trimming pared 5 bases from V and 2 bases from J, leaving 10 bases between. The CDR3 sequence: CASSIRTTGANVLTF. The CDR3 DNA reads TGTGCCAGCAGCATTAGGACAACTGGGGCCAACGTCCTGACTTTC.

This clonotype was seen more than once but under ten times. The chain recombines TRBV20-1 with TRBJ1-6; a possible D gene is TRBD1 (5 bases). V shed 5 bases and J shed 8 bases, with 16 bases lying between them. The germline V gene encodes CDR1 DFQATT and CDR2 SNEGSKA (reference sequence). The length of the CDR3 is 14 residues. CDR3 DNA sequence: TGCAGTGCTGAGACAGACCTTTATGATTCACCCCTCCACTTT. The encoded protein is CSAETDLYDSPLHF.

This clonotype was seen repeatedly, ten times or more. This chain connects TRBV15 to TRBJ2-5; either TRBD1 or TRBD2 may fit D (5 bases each). Germline CDR1 is LNHNV and CDR2 is YYDKDF (reference sequence). The CDR3 runs to 15 residues. Trimming removed 2 bases from V and 2 bases from J, with 12 bases in between. The CDR3 nucleotides read TGTGCCACCAGCAGAACGGGACGACCGCAAGAGACCCAGTACTTC. Translating it yields CATSRTGRPQETQYF.

This clonotype was found many times. This sequence joins TRBV5-5 and TRBJ2-7, with 9 positions matching TRBD2. CDR1 is SGHKS and CDR2 is YYEKEE in the germline V gene (reference sequence). V lost 2 bases to trimming and J lost 2 bases; unmatched junction nucleotides: 5. The CDR3 is made up of 15 amino acids. The CDR3 is CASSFRLAETYEQYF. As DNA, the CDR3 is TGTGCCAGCAGCTTCAGACTAGCGGAGACCTACGAGCAGTACTTC.

This clonotype appeared a single time. V is TRBV7-2 and J is TRBJ2-1, with D possibly being TRBD2 (6 bases). The CDR3 is 14 amino acids. Per germline, CDR1 SGHTA and CDR2 FQGNSA. V lost 1 base, J lost 10 bases, and 14 bases lay in between. The CDR3 DNA reads as TGTGCCAGCAGCTTAGTAGCCCAGGCGGGGGAGCAGTTCTTC. Protein sequence: CASSLVAQAGEQFF.

This chain connects TRBV20-1 to TRBJ2-7; D is uncertain. The V end was cut by 6 bases, the J end by 0 bases, with 12 bases between. Germline V CDR1 and CDR2: DFQATT, SNEGSKA (reference sequence). The CDR3 loop spans 13 amino acids. The CDR3 sequence is CSARSVSSYEQYF. The DNA of the CDR3 is TGCAGTGCCAGGAGCGTTAGCTCCTACGAGCAGTACTTC.

The V and J genes are TRBV6-4 and TRBJ2-1; 10 positions agree with TRBD2. CDR3 length: 14 residues. Per germline, CDR1 MRHNA and CDR2 SNTAGT. V lost 1 base, J lost 6 bases, and 0 bases stayed unmatched. This CDR3 is CASSDLAGGNEQFF. In nucleotides, the CDR3 is TGTGCCAGCAGTGACTTAGCGGGAGGCAATGAGCAGTTCTTC.

The chain carries TRBV6-1 and TRBJ1-5; 7 bases map to TRBD1. J lost 0 bases, V lost 2 bases, and 10 bases had no gene match. This CDR3 has 18 residues. Germline CDR1 is MNHNS and CDR2 is SASEGT. This chain's CDR3 is CASSESTTGAYSNQPQHF. CDR3 coding DNA: TGTGCCAGCAGTGAATCGACCACAGGGGCATATAGCAATCAGCCCCAGCATTTT.

The chain employs TRBV3-1 and TRBJ1-1, with D perhaps TRBD1 (6 bases). Germline lookup yields CDR1 LGHDT and CDR2 YNNKEL (reference sequence). This CDR3 comprises 16 residues. V was trimmed by 7 bases and J by 6 bases, leaving 24 bases between them. CDR3: CASKPTGGGAESEAFF. CDR3 sequence (DNA): TGTGCCAGCAAGCCGACGGGGGGGGGCGCGGAGTCTGAAGCTTTCTTT.

This clonotype has a count of ten or more. The J gene is TRBJ1-5, the V gene TRBV20-1; 8 positions match TRBD1. Germline V CDR1 and CDR2: DFQATT, SNEGSKA (reference sequence). The CDR3 has 12 residues. Trimming removed 7 bases from V and 3 bases from J; junction bases left unmatched: 2. DNA of the CDR3: TGCAGTGGACAGGGGATCAATCAGCCCCAGCATTTT. Translating it yields CSGQGINQPQHF.

This clonotype was counted at least ten times. J is TRBJ1-2 and V is TRBV7-2; TRBD1 might be the D (5 bases). Germline CDR1 SGHTA, CDR2 FQGNSA. The length of the CDR3 is 13 residues. Trimming pared 6 bases from V and 4 bases from J, leaving 12 bases between. The CDR3 loop reads CASSKGRTYGYTF. The DNA of the CDR3 is TGTGCCAGCAGTAAGGGGCGGACCTATGGCTACACCTTC.

This clonotype was counted only a few times. The chain joins TRBV6-2 or TRBV6-3 to TRBJ1-6; D is unclear. The CDR3 consists of 14 residues. CDR1 is MNHEY and CDR2 is SVGEGT in the germline V gene. The V end was cut by 4 bases, the J end by 7 bases, with 11 bases between. CDR3 DNA sequence: TGTGCCAGCAGTTTACCGGTGGGAAATTCACCCCTCCACTTT. It yields the protein CASSLPVGNSPLHF.

This rearrangement joins TRBV6-6 to TRBJ2-7, with 9 bases lining up with TRBD1. The CDR3 runs to 15 residues. From germline, CDR1 is MNHNY and CDR2 SVGAGI (reference sequence). After removal of 5 bases from V and 1 base from J, the junction contained 6 bases not matched to a gene. CDR3 loop: CASSSPGTGSYEQYF. CDR3 DNA sequence: TGTGCCAGCAGTAGCCCCGGGACAGGGTCCTACGAGCAGTACTTC.

The V call is TRBV5-1, the J call TRBJ1-2; possibly TRBD1 for D (5 bases). In germline, CDR1 is SGHRS, CDR2 YFSETQ. The length of the CDR3 is 14 residues. V was trimmed by 0 bases and J by 4 bases, leaving 10 bases between them. Here the CDR3 DNA reads TGCGCCAGCAGCTTGGCCAGACAGAGCTATGGCTACACCTTC. Amino acids: CASSLARQSYGYTF.

This clonotype was observed many times. The genes are TRBV20-1 and TRBJ2-7, with D perhaps TRBD1 or TRBD2 (5 bases each). Germline-derived CDR1 and CDR2 are DFQATT and SNEGSKA (reference sequence). Trimming stripped 5 bases from V and 5 bases from J, with 22 bases between. This CDR3 spans 15 amino acids. In DNA form, the CDR3 reads TGCAGTGCTCATCCGCCTCCGGGACGGGCTGACGAGCAGTACTTC. It specifies CSAHPPPGRADEQYF.

CDR3 nucleotide sequence: TGTGCCAGCAGCCAAGGGACAGGCGGGAACACCGGGGAGCTGTTTTTT. This codes for CASSQGTGGNTGELFF. The rearrangement joins TRBV4-2 to TRBJ2-2; 7 bases map to TRBD1. Germline values: CDR1 LGHNA, CDR2 YNFKEQ. J lost 1 base, V lost 1 base, and 3 bases had no gene match. The CDR3 runs to 16 residues.

The chain uses TRBV4-3 and TRBJ1-4, with TRBD1 identical over 8 bases. Trimming at V came to 4 bases and at J to 8 bases, leaving 9 bases not matched to a gene. The CDR3 has 15 amino acids. Looked up from germline, CDR1 is LGHNA and CDR2 is YSLEER. The CDR3 nucleotides are TGCGCCAGCAGCCCACAGGACAGGGTCGGAGAAAAACTGTTTTTT. Its protein product is CASSPQDRVGEKLFF.

This clonotype has at least ten counts. The chain links TRBV7-2 to TRBJ2-4, with D possibly matching TRBD2 (6 bases). Trimming took 3 bases from V and 5 from J, leaving 11 bases between them. CDR3 length: 14 amino acids. The germline V gene encodes CDR1 SGHTA and CDR2 FQGNSA. In nucleotides, the CDR3 is TGTGCCAGCAGCTTCGGCGTAGCGGAAAACATTCAGTACTTC. It is translated as CASSFGVAENIQYF.